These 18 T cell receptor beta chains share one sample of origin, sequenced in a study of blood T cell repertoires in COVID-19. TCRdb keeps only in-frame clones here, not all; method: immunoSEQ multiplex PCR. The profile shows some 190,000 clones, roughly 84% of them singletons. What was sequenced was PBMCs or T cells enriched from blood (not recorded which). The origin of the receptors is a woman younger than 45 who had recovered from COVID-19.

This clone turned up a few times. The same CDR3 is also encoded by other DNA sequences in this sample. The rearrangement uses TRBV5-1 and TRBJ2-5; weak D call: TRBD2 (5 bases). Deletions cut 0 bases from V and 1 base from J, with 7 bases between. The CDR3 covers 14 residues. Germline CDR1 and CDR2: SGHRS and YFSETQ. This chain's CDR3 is CASSLGAAQETQYF. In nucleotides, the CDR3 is TGCGCCAGCAGCTTGGGAGCGGCCCAAGAGACCCAGTACTTC.

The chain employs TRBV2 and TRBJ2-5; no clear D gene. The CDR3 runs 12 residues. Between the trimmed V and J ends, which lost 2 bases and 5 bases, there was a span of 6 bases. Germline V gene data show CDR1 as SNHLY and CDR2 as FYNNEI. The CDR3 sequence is CASSEMRETQYF. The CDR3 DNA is TGTGCCAGCAGTGAAATGCGGGAGACCCAGTACTTC.

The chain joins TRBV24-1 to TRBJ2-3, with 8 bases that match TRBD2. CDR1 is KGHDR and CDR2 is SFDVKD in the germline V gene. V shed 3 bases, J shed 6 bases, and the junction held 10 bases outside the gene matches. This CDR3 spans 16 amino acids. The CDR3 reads CATSDPRGGEKDTQYF. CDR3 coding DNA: TGTGCCACCAGTGATCCCCGGGGGGGGGAAAAGGATACGCAGTATTTT.

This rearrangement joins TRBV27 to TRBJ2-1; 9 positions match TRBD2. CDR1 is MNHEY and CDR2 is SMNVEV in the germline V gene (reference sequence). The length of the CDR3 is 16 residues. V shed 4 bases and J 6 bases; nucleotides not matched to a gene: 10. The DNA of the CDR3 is TGTGCCAGCAGTTGGGGGGCGGGAGGGACCGGCAATGAGCAGTTCTTC. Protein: CASSWGAGGTGNEQFF.

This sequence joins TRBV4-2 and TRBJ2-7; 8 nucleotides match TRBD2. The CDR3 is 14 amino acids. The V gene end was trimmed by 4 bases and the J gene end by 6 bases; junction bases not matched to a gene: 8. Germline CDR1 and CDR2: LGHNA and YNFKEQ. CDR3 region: CASSRLASWGEQYV. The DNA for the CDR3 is TGTGCCAGCAGCCGACTAGCGTCGTGGGGCGAGCAGTACGTC.

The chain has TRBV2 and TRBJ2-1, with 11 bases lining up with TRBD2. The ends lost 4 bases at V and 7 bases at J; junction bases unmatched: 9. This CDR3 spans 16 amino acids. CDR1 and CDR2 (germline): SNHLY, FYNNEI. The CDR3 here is CASSVGLAGGPNEQFF. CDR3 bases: TGTGCCAGCAGTGTCGGACTAGCGGGCGGACCTAATGAGCAGTTCTTC.

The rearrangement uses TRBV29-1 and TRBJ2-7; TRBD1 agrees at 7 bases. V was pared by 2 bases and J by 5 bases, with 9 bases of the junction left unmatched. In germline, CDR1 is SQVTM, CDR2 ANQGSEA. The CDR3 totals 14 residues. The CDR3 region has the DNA TGCAGCGTTGAAATGGGGGACAGAATCCACGAGCAGTACTTC. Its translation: CSVEMGDRIHEQYF.

CDR3 loop: CASSYPSSGSPTDTQYF. The DNA for the CDR3 is TGTGCCAGCAGCTACCCCTCTAGCGGGAGTCCCACAGATACGCAGTATTTT. The chain is built from TRBV5-8 and TRBJ2-3, with TRBD2 identical over 10 bases. CDR3 size: 17 residues. CDR1 and CDR2 (germline): SGHTS, YDEGEE. The V segment lost 3 bases and the J segment 2 bases; nucleotides outside the gene matches: 9. Full variable domain (rest looked up from reference TRBV5-8 and TRBJ2-3): EAGVTQSPTHLIKTRGQQATLRCSPISGHTSVYWYQQALGLGLQFLLWYDEGEERNRGNFPPRFSGRQFPNYSSELNVNALELEDSALYLCASSYPSSGSPTDTQYFGPGTRLTVL.

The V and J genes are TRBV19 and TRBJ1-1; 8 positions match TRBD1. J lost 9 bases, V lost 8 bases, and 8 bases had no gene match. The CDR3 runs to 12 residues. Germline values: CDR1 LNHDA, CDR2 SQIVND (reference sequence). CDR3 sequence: CASADRGEQAFF. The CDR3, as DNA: TGTGCCAGTGCTGACAGGGGCGAACAAGCTTTCTTT.

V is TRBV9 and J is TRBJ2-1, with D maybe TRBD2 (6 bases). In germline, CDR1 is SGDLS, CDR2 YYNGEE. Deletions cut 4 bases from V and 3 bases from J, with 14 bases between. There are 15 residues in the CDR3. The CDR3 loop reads CASSRIAALYNEQFF. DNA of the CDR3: TGTGCCAGCAGCCGGATAGCGGCCCTCTACAATGAGCAGTTCTTC. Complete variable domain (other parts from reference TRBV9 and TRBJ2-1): DSGVTQTPKHLITATGQRVTLRCSPRSGDLSVYWYQQSLDQGLQFLIQYYNGEERAKGNILERFSAQQFPDLHSELNLSSLELGDSALYFCASSRIAALYNEQFFGPGTRLTVL.

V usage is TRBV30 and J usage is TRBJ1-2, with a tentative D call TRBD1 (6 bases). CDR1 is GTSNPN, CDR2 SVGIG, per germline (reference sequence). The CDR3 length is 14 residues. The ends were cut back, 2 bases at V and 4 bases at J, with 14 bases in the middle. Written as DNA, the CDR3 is TGTGCCTGGAGTTTATACAGGGTGGGCTATGGCTACACCTTC. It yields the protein CAWSLYRVGYGYTF. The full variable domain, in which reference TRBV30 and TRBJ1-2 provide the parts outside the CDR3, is SQTIHQWPATLVQPVGSPLSLECTVEGTSNPNLYWYRQAAGRGLQLLFYSVGIGQISSEVPQNLSASRPQDRQFILSSKKLLLSDSGFYLCAWSLYRVGYGYTFGSGTRLTVV.

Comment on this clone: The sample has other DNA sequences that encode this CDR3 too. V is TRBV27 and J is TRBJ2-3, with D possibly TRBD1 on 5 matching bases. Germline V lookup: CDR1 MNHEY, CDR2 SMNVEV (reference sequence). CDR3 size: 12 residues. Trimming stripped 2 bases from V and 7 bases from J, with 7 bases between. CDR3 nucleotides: TGTGCCAGCAGTTTACAGGGAAATACGCAGTATTTT. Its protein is CASSLQGNTQYF.

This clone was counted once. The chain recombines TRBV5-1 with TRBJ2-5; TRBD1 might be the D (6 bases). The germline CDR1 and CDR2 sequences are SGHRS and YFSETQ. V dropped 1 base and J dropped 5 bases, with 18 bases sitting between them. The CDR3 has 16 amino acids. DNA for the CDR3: TGCGCCAGCAGCTTGATGGGGGCAGTAGGTTTGGAGACCCAGTACTTC. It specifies CASSLMGAVGLETQYF.

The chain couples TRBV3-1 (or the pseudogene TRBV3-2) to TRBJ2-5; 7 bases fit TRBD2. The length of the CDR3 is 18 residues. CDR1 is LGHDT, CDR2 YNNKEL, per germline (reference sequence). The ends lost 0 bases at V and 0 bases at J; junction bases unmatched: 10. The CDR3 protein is CASSQEPGGGVYQETQYF. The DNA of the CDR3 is TGTGCCAGCAGCCAAGAACCCGGGGGAGGGGTCTACCAAGAGACCCAGTACTTC.

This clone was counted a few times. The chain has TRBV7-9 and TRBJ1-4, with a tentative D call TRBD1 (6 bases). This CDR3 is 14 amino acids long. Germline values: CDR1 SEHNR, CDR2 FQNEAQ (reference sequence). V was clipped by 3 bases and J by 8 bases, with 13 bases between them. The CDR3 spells CASSFWAQGEKLFF. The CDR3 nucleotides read TGTGCCAGCAGCTTTTGGGCCCAGGGGGAAAAACTGTTTTTT.

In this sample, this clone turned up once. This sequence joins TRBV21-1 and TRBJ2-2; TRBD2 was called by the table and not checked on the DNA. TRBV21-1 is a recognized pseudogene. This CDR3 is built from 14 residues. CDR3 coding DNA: TGTGCCAGCCCGCCAAGAGCGAACACCGGGGAGCTGTTTTTT. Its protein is CASPPRANTGELFF.

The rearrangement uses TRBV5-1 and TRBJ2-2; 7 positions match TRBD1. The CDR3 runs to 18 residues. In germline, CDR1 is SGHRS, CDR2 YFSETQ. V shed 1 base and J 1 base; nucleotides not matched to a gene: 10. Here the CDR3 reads CASSLSIGAGGNTGELFF. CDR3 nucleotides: TGCGCCAGCAGCTTGTCCATCGGGGCAGGGGGGAACACCGGGGAGCTGTTTTTT. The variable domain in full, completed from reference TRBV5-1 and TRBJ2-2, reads KAGVTQTPRYLIKTRGQQVTLSCSPISGHRSVSWYQQTPGQGLQFLFEYFSETQRNKGNFPGRFSGRQFSNSRSEMNVSTLELGDSALYLCASSLSIGAGGNTGELFFGEGSRLTVL.

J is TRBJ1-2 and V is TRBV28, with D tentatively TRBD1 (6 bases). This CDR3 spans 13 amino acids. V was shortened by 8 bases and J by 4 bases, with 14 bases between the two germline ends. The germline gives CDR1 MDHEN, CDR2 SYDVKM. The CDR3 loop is CASRRGGSYGYTF. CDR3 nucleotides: TGTGCCAGCCGACGGGGGGGCAGCTATGGCTACACCTTC.